This is a list of T cell receptor beta chains from one sample in a study of identical twins. In TCRdb, the 5' RACE reads were re-called with MiXCR into one record per CDR3 protein. The table records under 350,000 distinct CDR3 sequences, 7.5% to 9.5% of them present only once. These data also formed part of another study, on yellow fever vaccine responses in identical twins.

The material sequenced was CD8+ T cells sorted from blood. The receptor set was obtained from a woman aged 18-30 years in good health. Both conserved end residues are part of each CDR3. The order of the fields is J gene, V gene, D gene, CDR3 length, clone size, CDR3 protein, CDR3 DNA. D genes are given only for firm matches. Not all rows give a size; the values are once, few, many and, for expanded clones, a class.

>TRBJ2-7|TRBV20-1|TRBD2|17|many
CSARNRNREALLYEQYF
TGCAGTGCTAGGAACAGAAACCGGGAGGCCCTCCTCTACGAGCAGTACTTC
>TRBJ2-6|TRBV11-1|TRBD1|19|few
CASNKDPHRGWPGANVLTF
TGTGCCAGCAACAAAGATCCCCACAGGGGCTGGCCTGGGGCCAACGTCCTGACTTTC
>TRBJ2-7|TRBV20-1|-|17|-
CSARDTSPGGYSYEQYF
TGCAGTGCTAGAGACACCTCCCCTGGGGGGTACTCCTACGAGCAGTACTTC
>TRBJ2-1|TRBV12-3/TRBV12-4|-|14|many
CASTPGQEANEQFF
TGTGCCAGCACACCGGGCCAAGAAGCGAATGAGCAGTTCTTC
>TRBJ2-7|TRBV6-2/TRBV6-3|-|15|few
CASSYRYERLYEQYF
TGTGCCAGCAGTTATCGGTACGAGAGGCTCTACGAGCAGTACTTC
>TRBJ2-7|TRBV12-3/TRBV12-4|-|15|many
CASSFWQGRGYEQYF
TGTGCCAGCAGTTTCTGGCAGGGCAGAGGCTACGAGCAGTACTTC
>TRBJ1-1|TRBV7-6|TRBD1|16|few
CASSLALGQGNTEAFF
TGTGCCAGCAGCTTAGCGCTTGGACAGGGGAACACTGAAGCTTTCTTT
>TRBJ1-2|TRBV7-9|-|15|few
CASSLGRDGPYGYTF
TGTGCCAGCAGCTTAGGCAGGGACGGACCCTATGGCTACACCTTC
>TRBJ2-7|TRBV13|-|15|-
CASSLSRESSYEQYF
TGTGCCAGCAGCCTATCTCGGGAGAGCTCCTACGAGCAGTACTTC
>TRBJ2-7|TRBV12-3/TRBV12-4|-|12|many
CASSSSGDEQYF
TGTGCCAGCAGCTCCTCGGGCGACGAGCAGTACTTC
>TRBJ1-5|TRBV27|TRBD1|15|many
CASSSGTGGNQPQHF
TGTGCCAGCAGCTCCGGGACAGGGGGCAATCAGCCCCAGCATTTT
>TRBJ2-4|TRBV6-1|TRBD1|17|-
CASANFGTGGGKNIQYF
TGTGCCAGTGCCAATTTTGGGACAGGGGGAGGCAAAAACATTCAGTACTTC
>TRBJ1-1|TRBV7-3|TRBD1|14|few
CASSATGGYTEAFF
TGTGCCAGCAGCGCCACAGGGGGTTATACTGAAGCTTTCTTT
>TRBJ1-5|TRBV10-3|-|14|few
CAISESAGDQPQHF
TGTGCCATCAGTGAGTCCGCGGGCGATCAGCCCCAGCATTTT
>TRBJ2-1|TRBV28|TRBD2|17|-
CASSLRGGLAGHNEQFF
TGTGCCAGCAGTTTAAGAGGGGGCCTAGCGGGGCACAATGAGCAGTTCTTC
>TRBJ2-1|TRBV27|-|16|few
CASSQQGESIYNEQFF
TGTGCCAGCAGTCAACAGGGTGAGTCTATCTACAATGAGCAGTTCTTC
>TRBJ1-1|TRBV30|-|15|few
CAWSVGEWDYTEAFF
TGTGCCTGGAGTGTCGGTGAATGGGACTACACTGAAGCTTTCTTT
>TRBJ2-1|TRBV20-1|-|15|few
CSARPQMASYNEQFF
TGCAGTGCTAGACCCCAAATGGCCTCCTACAATGAGCAGTTCTTC
>TRBJ2-7|TRBV29-1|TRBD2|17|few
CSVVGLAGGAVSYEQYF
TGCAGCGTTGTGGGACTAGCGGGGGGCGCTGTCTCCTACGAGCAGTACTTC
>TRBJ2-1|TRBV27|-|13|many
CASSLVGNNEQFF
TGTGCCAGCAGTTTAGTTGGGAACAATGAGCAGTTCTTC
>TRBJ2-1|TRBV5-3|-|12|-
CARSLECGEQFF
TGTGCCAGAAGCTTGGAGTGTGGGGAGCAGTTCTTC
>TRBJ2-7|TRBV12-3/TRBV12-4|TRBD2|14|-
CASSASGGAGEQYF
TGTGCCAGCAGCGCTAGCGGGGGGGCCGGCGAGCAGTACTTC
>TRBJ2-1|TRBV6-5|-|12|many
CASSQGLGEQFF
TGTGCCAGCAGTCAAGGCCTTGGAGAGCAGTTCTTC
>TRBJ2-1|TRBV30|TRBD1|15|many
CAWSGTEFPYNEQFF
TGTGCCTGGAGCGGGACAGAGTTTCCTTACAATGAGCAGTTCTTC
>TRBJ2-1|TRBV9|TRBD1|15|-
CASSVGGTGGDEQFF
TGTGCCAGCAGCGTGGGCGGGACAGGAGGCGATGAGCAGTTCTTC
>TRBJ2-2|TRBV29-1|TRBD1|18|-
CSVDTGTGDGLDTGELFF
TGCAGCGTTGACACCGGGACAGGGGACGGGTTGGACACCGGGGAGCTGTTTTTT
>TRBJ2-2|TRBV11-1|TRBD1|18|-
CASSPRFRDSENTGELFF
TGTGCCAGCAGCCCCCGGTTCCGGGACAGCGAGAACACCGGGGAGCTGTTTTTT
>TRBJ1-5|TRBV7-2|-|13|many
CASSDGSNQPQHF
TGTGCCAGCAGCGACGGTAGCAATCAGCCCCAGCATTTT
>TRBJ2-7|TRBV7-9|-|14|-
CASSPPGRLYEQYF
TGTGCCAGCAGCCCACCGGGACGCCTTTACGAGCAGTACTTC
>TRBJ2-5|TRBV6-1|-|14|-
CASSEQGMGETQYF
TGTGCCAGCAGTGAACAGGGGATGGGAGAGACCCAGTACTTC
>TRBJ2-7|TRBV12-3/TRBV12-4|TRBD2|14|many
CASSSMGGSYEQYF
TGTGCCAGCAGTTCGATGGGAGGGTCCTACGAGCAGTACTTC
>TRBJ2-7|TRBV13|-|13|-
CASSLLSAYEQYF
TGTGCCAGCAGCTTACTCAGCGCCTACGAGCAGTACTTC
>TRBJ2-3|TRBV7-9|-|15|many
CASSLSAGGTDTQYF
TGTGCCAGCAGCTTATCCGCAGGCGGCACAGATACGCAGTATTTT
>TRBJ2-2|TRBV12-3/TRBV12-4|-|14|few
CASKLQGNTGELFF
TGTGCCAGCAAACTACAGGGGAACACCGGGGAGCTGTTTTTT
>TRBJ2-1|TRBV7-3|-|14|-
CASTRGGRDNEQFF
TGTGCCAGCACCCGAGGGGGGCGAGACAATGAGCAGTTCTTC
>TRBJ2-5|TRBV28|TRBD2|14|few
CASRLLADQETQYF
TGTGCCAGCAGGTTACTAGCGGATCAAGAGACCCAGTACTTC
>TRBJ2-5|TRBV12-3/TRBV12-4|TRBD2|16|many
CASSLFVSGVQETQYF
TGTGCCAGCAGTTTATTTGTTAGCGGGGTCCAAGAGACCCAGTACTTC
>TRBJ1-5|TRBV24-1|TRBD1|13|few
CASHRGTNQPQHF
TGTGCCAGCCACAGGGGTACCAATCAGCCCCAGCATTTT
>TRBJ2-1|TRBV20-1|-|21|many
CSARDLHGLPSPFSSYNEQFF
TGCAGTGCTAGAGATCTACATGGCTTACCCTCCCCTTTTAGCTCCTACAATGAGCAGTTCTTC
>TRBJ1-1|TRBV12-3/TRBV12-4|-|11|many
CASSLPGEAFF
TGTGCCAGCAGTTTGCCTGGGGAGGCTTTCTTT
>TRBJ2-3|TRBV12-3/TRBV12-4|TRBD2|17|many
CASTYATSGASTDTQYF
TGTGCCAGCACCTATGCGACTAGCGGGGCTAGCACAGATACGCAGTATTTT
>TRBJ1-2|TRBV28|TRBD1|17|-
CASVDLRGTEMNYGYTF
TGTGCCAGCGTTGATCTCCGTGGGACAGAGATGAACTATGGCTACACCTTC
>TRBJ2-5|TRBV7-9|-|16|-
CASSLDPTKLEETQYF
TGTGCCAGCAGCTTAGACCCCACTAAGCTCGAAGAGACCCAGTACTTC